This TCR beta chain was recorded in a study of Ad26.COV2.S vaccination and SARS-CoV-2 variants. The germline V and J ends were trimmed by 2 bases and 3 bases, with 13 bases remaining between them. CDR1 is MNHNS and CDR2 is SASEGT in the germline V gene. CDR3 length: 15 residues. On this clone: Its matching antigen is unknown.

Generated by immunoSEQ multiplex PCR, the TCRdb table keeps only in-frame clones and is missing some. Of around 300,000 clones listed, 75% to 90% are singletons. As for treatment: over 15 received Ad26.COV2.S at low or high dose, single or two shots; about five received placebo; per-sample allocation not given. Specimen acquisition occurred on day 63 following the initial vaccine or placebo injection. Wuhan-strain spike was delivered by a replication-incompetent Ad26 vector. Notes on the study in general: Among vaccine recipients, spike-specific TCR breadth exceeded that of placebo recipients. Estimates derived from TCR breadth and depth analyses may have underestimated total T cell responses.

The TCR sequence derives from a person aged 18-60 years who received the Ad26.COV2.S COVID-19 vaccine or a placebo. The chain recombines TRBV6-1 with TRBJ1-1; D might be TRBD1 (5 bases). The starting material was peripheral blood, obtained in a trial of Ad26.COV2.S vaccine versus placebo. The CDR3 DNA sequence: TGTGCCAGCAGTGAAAAGAGGGGATTCGACACTGAAGCTTTCTTT. This gives the protein CASSEKRGFDTEAFF.